The sequence of this T cell receptor beta chain was determined in a study of cytomegalovirus exposure and HLA in healthy donors. The overall study: Of all 400 or so donors who were genotyped, 75% to 85% belonged to the Caucasian-associated ancestry cluster. Study-level results: A list of approximately 150 TCR beta chains associated with cytomegalovirus was given. The authors later found TCR association rates varying by HLA locus, with DRB1 most and HLA-C fewest. Under 20,000 TCR beta sequences were associated with HLA alleles at 0.05 false discovery rate in a later analysis.

The germline gives CDR1 SGHTA, CDR2 FQGNSA. V lost 3 bases, J lost 4 bases, and 1 base stayed unmatched. The CDR3 is 13 amino acids. As regards this clone: Its specificity is unknown.

The PCR used 60 Vbeta and 13 Jbeta primers. Measured with immunoSEQ multiplex PCR; TCRdb has only the in-frame clones, and not every one. Of 200,000 or so clones listed, roughly 77% were seen once; the top ten hold 0.35% to 0.5%. The sequencing input was PBMCs. This sequence joins TRBV7-2 and TRBJ2-3; TRBD2 matches at 7 bases. This TCR derives from a male donor in good health and CMV-seropositive. CDR3 region: CASSLTSPDTQYF. CDR3 DNA sequence: TGTGCCAGCAGCTTGACTAGCCCAGATACGCAGTATTTT.